The 22 T cell receptor beta chains in this list originate from one sample, sequenced in a study of blood T cell repertoires in COVID-19. TCRdb keeps only in-frame clones here, not all; method: immunoSEQ multiplex PCR. This table holds nearly 200,000 clones, roughly nine tenths found once. The sequenced material came from peripheral blood. The receptors were gathered from a woman in her 70s with acute or convalescent COVID-19.

The chain links TRBV5-5 to TRBJ2-3, with 8 bases matching TRBD1. There are 15 residues in the CDR3. The germline CDR1 and CDR2 sequences are SGHKS and YYEKEE (reference sequence). The V segment lost 3 bases and the J segment 4 bases; nucleotides outside the gene matches: 7. The CDR3 region is CASSSLTGVPDTQYF. DNA for the CDR3: TGTGCCAGCAGCTCCTTGACAGGGGTCCCAGATACGCAGTATTTT. Drawing the rest from reference TRBV5-5 and TRBJ2-3, the complete variable domain is DAGVTQSPTHLIKTRGQQVTLRCSPISGHKSVSWYQQVLGQGPQFIFQYYEKEERGRGNFPDRFSARQFPNYSSELNVNALLLGDSALYLCASSSLTGVPDTQYFGPGTRLTVL.

V and J are TRBV6-6 and TRBJ2-1, with a possible D match to TRBD2 (5 bases). Trimming removed 1 base from V and 7 bases from J, with 11 bases in between. Germline V gives CDR1 MNHNY, CDR2 SVGAGI (reference sequence). This CDR3 region has 14 residues. Here the CDR3 DNA reads TGTGCCAGCAGTTACTTCGGACTTATTAATGAGCAGTTCTTC. Its translation: CASSYFGLINEQFF.

V usage is TRBV25-1 and J usage is TRBJ1-1; D unclear. V was clipped by 3 bases and J by 7 bases, with 12 bases between them. The CDR3 runs 13 residues. Germline CDR1 reads MGHDK; CDR2 reads SYGVNS. The CDR3 is CASSDVTRGEAFF. CDR3 bases: TGTGCCAGCAGTGACGTGACCAGAGGTGAAGCTTTCTTT.

V gene TRBV28 combines with J gene TRBJ1-4; TRBD1 might be the D (5 bases). This CDR3 is built from 16 residues. V lost 7 bases and J 10 bases, leaving 25 bases between the germline ends. The germline V gene has CDR1 MDHEN and CDR2 SYDVKM. The CDR3 bases are TGTGCCAGCACCCCAGGGCACAAAGCCCTAATGGGAAAACTGTTTTTT. Translation gives CASTPGHKALMGKLFF.

This chain joins TRBV5-1 and TRBJ1-2, with a possible D match to TRBD1 (5 bases). CDR3 length: 14 amino acids. Germline V gives CDR1 SGHRS, CDR2 YFSETQ. The V and J ends lost 0 bases and 4 bases respectively, with 10 bases between them. The CDR3 sequence: CASSLEGFGYGYTF. As DNA, the CDR3 is TGCGCCAGCAGCTTGGAGGGGTTTGGCTATGGCTACACCTTC.

This chain connects TRBV2 to TRBJ2-1; D ambiguous. Germline V CDR1 and CDR2: SNHLY, FYNNEI. Trimming removed 0 bases from V and 14 bases from J, with 8 bases in between. The CDR3 runs 11 residues. As DNA, the CDR3 is TGTGCCAGCAGTGAAGCGGAGCTCAAGTTCTTC. This codes for CASSEAELKFF.

The chain carries TRBV5-4 and TRBJ1-2; D is perhaps TRBD1 (5 bases). Per germline, CDR1 SGHNT and CDR2 YYREEE (reference sequence). CDR3 length equals 14 residues. Trimming left V 0 bases short and J 5 bases short, with 11 bases between. This chain's CDR3 is CASSLGQGTYGYTF. The CDR3 region has the DNA TGTGCCAGCAGCTTGGGCCAGGGAACTTATGGCTACACCTTC.

The chain carries TRBV29-1 and TRBJ1-2; the D is unclear. This CDR3 comprises 11 residues. Germline CDR1 reads SQVTM; CDR2 reads ANQGSEA. V gave up 4 bases and J gave up 9 bases, with 12 bases separating them. CDR3 residues: CSVVFGESYTF. The CDR3 DNA sequence: TGCAGCGTTGTTTTCGGGGAGAGCTACACCTTC.

This clone appeared once. The rearrangement joins TRBV5-4 to TRBJ2-5; TRBD2 matches 15 bases. The germline CDR1 and CDR2 sequences are SGHNT and YYREEE (reference sequence). V dropped 4 bases and J dropped 4; count of bases not matched to a gene: 5. The CDR3 has 16 residues. Here the CDR3 DNA reads TGTGCCAGCAGCGTACCGGGACTAGCGGGGGGAGAGACCCAGTACTTC. This encodes CASSVPGLAGGETQYF.

V is TRBV28 and J is TRBJ1-5; D ambiguous. The ends were cut back, 6 bases at V and 4 bases at J, with 16 bases in the middle. In germline, CDR1 is MDHEN, CDR2 SYDVKM. The CDR3 length is 15 residues. The CDR3 sequence is CASSLPGAGNQPQHF. Here the CDR3 DNA reads TGTGCCAGCAGCCTACCGGGAGCGGGGAATCAGCCCCAGCATTTT. Looking up the rest from reference TRBV28 and TRBJ1-5 gives the full variable domain: DVKVTQSSRYLVKRTGEKVFLECVQDMDHENMFWYRQDPGLGLRLIYFSYDVKMKEKGDIPEGYSVSREKKERFSLILESASTNQTSMYLCASSLPGAGNQPQHFGDGTRLSIL.

This sequence joins TRBV11-3 and TRBJ1-2, with unresolved D. The V end lost 1 base, the J end lost 5 bases, and 14 bases lay between the germline ends. Germline CDR1 is SGHNT and CDR2 is YENEEA. The CDR3 covers 15 residues. For the CDR3, the DNA is TGTGCCAGCAGCTTAGTCGCGGGTTTGTTGTATGGCTACACCTTC. Translation gives CASSLVAGLLYGYTF.

This clone came up a few times. The rearrangement uses TRBV4-2 and TRBJ2-3; 12 nucleotides match TRBD2. The V and J ends lost 4 bases and 1 base, in that order; junction bases with no gene match: 12. Per the germline V gene, CDR1 is LGHNA and CDR2 is YNFKEQ. This CDR3 spans 19 amino acids. This CDR3 reads CASSPGTSGWGLGTDTQYF. The DNA of the CDR3 is TGTGCCAGCAGCCCCGGGACTAGCGGGTGGGGGTTGGGCACAGATACGCAGTATTTT.

The V and J genes are TRBV29-1 and TRBJ2-1, with D tentatively TRBD2 (5 bases). Trimming cost V 4 bases and J 3 bases, with 10 bases left between them. Looked up from germline, CDR1 is SQVTM and CDR2 is ANQGSEA. This CDR3 comprises 13 residues. The CDR3 loop is CSVAVLDYNEQFF. The CDR3 bases are TGCAGCGTTGCCGTACTAGACTACAATGAGCAGTTCTTC.

J is TRBJ1-4 and V is TRBV7-2, with D perhaps matching TRBD1 (6 bases). The V and J ends lost 3 bases and 8 bases respectively, with 13 bases between them. CDR1 is SGHTA, CDR2 FQGNSA, per germline. The CDR3 is 14 residues long. The CDR3: CASSLNRAGEKLFF. In DNA, the CDR3 is TGTGCCAGCAGCTTGAACAGGGCGGGCGAAAAACTGTTTTTT.

This sequence joins TRBV3-1 (or the pseudogene TRBV3-2) and TRBJ1-2; D is perhaps TRBD1 (6 bases). The CDR3 consists of 14 residues. V dropped 4 bases and J dropped 7 bases, with 16 bases sitting between them. Per the germline V gene, CDR1 is LGHDT and CDR2 is YNNKEL (reference sequence). The CDR3 loop reads CASSRTGWLGGYTF. DNA for the CDR3: TGTGCCAGCAGCCGAACAGGGTGGTTGGGTGGCTACACCTTC.

V is TRBV2 and J is TRBJ1-6; perhaps TRBD1 as D (5 bases). The V and J ends lost 0 bases and 7 bases respectively, with 16 bases between them. The CDR3 covers 17 residues. The germline CDR1 and CDR2 sequences are SNHLY and FYNNEI. The CDR3 sequence: CASSEAGGYRGNSPLHF. The CDR3 DNA sequence: TGTGCCAGCAGTGAAGCGGGTGGGTACCGGGGGAATTCACCCCTCCACTTT.

This clone was seen only once. The chain is built from TRBV5-1 and TRBJ2-3; 8 bases are shared with TRBD1. CDR1 is SGHRS and CDR2 is YFSETQ in the germline V gene. Losses at the gene ends were 3 bases for V and 3 bases for J; bases not matched to a gene: 9. This CDR3 has 16 residues. The CDR3 region is CASSWRQGKATDTQYF. The CDR3 coding sequence is TGCGCCAGCAGCTGGCGACAGGGGAAGGCAACAGATACGCAGTATTTT. The entire variable domain, with the rest obtained from reference TRBV5-1 and TRBJ2-3, is as follows: KAGVTQTPRYLIKTRGQQVTLSCSPISGHRSVSWYQQTPGQGLQFLFEYFSETQRNKGNFPGRFSGRQFSNSRSEMNVSTLELGDSALYLCASSWRQGKATDTQYFGPGTRLTVL.

This sequence joins TRBV19 and TRBJ1-5; weak D call: TRBD1 (6 bases). The CDR3 extends over 17 amino acids. The germline CDR1 and CDR2 sequences are LNHDA and SQIVND (reference sequence). Between the trimmed V and J ends, which lost 0 bases and 3 bases, there was a span of 15 bases. CDR3: CASSIDPFRTVNQPQHF. The DNA for the CDR3 is TGTGCCAGTAGTATAGATCCGTTTAGGACAGTCAATCAGCCCCAGCATTTT.

This chain links TRBV7-2 with TRBJ2-2; perhaps TRBD2 as D (5 bases). The V gene lost 5 bases and the J gene lost 1 base, with 8 bases spanning the gap. The CDR3 has 14 amino acids. Looked up from germline, CDR1 is SGHTA and CDR2 is FQGNSA. CDR3 sequence reads: CASSILENTGELFF. The DNA for the CDR3 is TGTGCCAGCAGCATACTAGAGAACACCGGGGAGCTGTTTTTT.

V gene TRBV2 combines with J gene TRBJ2-2; 14 nucleotides align to TRBD2. The CDR3 totals 17 residues. Germline V CDR1 and CDR2: SNHLY, FYNNEI. The junction had 7 bases not matched to a gene; V was cut back by 5 bases and J by 5 bases. The CDR3 reads CASSMTSGRAGTGELFF. For the CDR3, the DNA is TGTGCCAGCAGTATGACTAGCGGGAGGGCGGGAACCGGGGAGCTGTTTTTT.

This rearrangement joins TRBV12-3 or TRBV12-4 to TRBJ1-2; the D gene is possibly TRBD1 (6 bases). V lost 8 bases, J lost 2 bases, and 12 bases lay in between. This CDR3 spans 13 amino acids. The CDR3 is CASSRDKNYGYTF. The DNA of the CDR3 is TGTGCCAGCTCTCGGGACAAGAACTATGGCTACACCTTC.

About this clone: One junction end does not reproduce the germline sequence, and a read error may be involved. The J gene is TRBJ1-4, the V gene TRBV5-1; weak D call: TRBD1 (6 bases). This CDR3 is 15 amino acids long. Germline V lookup: CDR1 SGHRS, CDR2 YFSETQ. The CDR3 DNA is TGCGCCAGCAGCTCGTCCGGGACAACTAGTGAAAAACTGTTTTTT. This gives the protein CASSSSGTTSEKLFF.